Each of the 8 T cell receptor beta chains below was sequenced from the same sample in a study of T cells in Graves' hyperthyroidism and ophthalmopathy. Amplified TCR beta CDR3 regions derived from RNA transcripts. The HTBI set primed first-round TCR CDR3 RT-PCR. Each CDR3 protein is one row after TCRdb ran MiXCR on the multiplex PCR reads. The sample has hundreds of thousands of distinct CDR3 sequences, 20% to 25% seen once. Sequencing used blood. The source is a woman between 65 and 79 years old with Graves' ophthalmopathy.

For this clonotype: A much bigger clone sits one base away, suggesting this may be a read error. CDR3 amino acids: CASSRNREENEQFF. CDR3 nucleotide sequence: TGTGCCAGCAGTCGTAATAGGGAAGAGAATGAGCAGTTCTTC. V gene TRBV28 combines with J gene TRBJ2-1; D not resolved. The CDR3 is 14 amino acids. V lost 5 bases and J lost 7, with 15 bases in between. CDR1 and CDR2 (germline): MDHEN, SYDVKM.

This clonotype was observed a handful of times. The chain couples TRBV7-2 to TRBJ2-1, with TRBD2 matching over 16 bases. The CDR3 contains 16 residues. The ends lost 7 bases at V and 10 bases at J; junction bases unmatched: 10. The germline CDR1 and CDR2 sequences are SGHTA and FQGNSA. DNA of the CDR3: TGTGCCAGCACCCCGCCGGGACTAGCGGGAGGGTCGGAGCAGTTCTTC. The encoded protein is CASTPPGLAGGSEQFF.

This clonotype has just a few counts. This rearrangement joins TRBV12-3 or TRBV12-4 to TRBJ2-1, with 12 bases lining up with TRBD1. J was trimmed by 0 bases and V by 3 bases; bases with no gene match: 6. The CDR3 totals 18 residues. CDR3 region: CASSLGTGGLSSYNEQFF. As DNA, the CDR3 is TGTGCCAGCAGTTTGGGGACAGGGGGCTTGAGCTCCTACAATGAGCAGTTCTTC.

The rearrangement joins TRBV30 to TRBJ1-1, with D unclear. CDR3 length: 15 residues. V gave up 0 bases and J gave up 11 bases, with 22 bases separating them. Germline V gene data show CDR1 as GTSNPN and CDR2 as SVGIG (reference sequence). DNA for the CDR3: TGTGCCTGGAGTGTAGAAGCGGGTCGCATCCTAAACGCTTTCTTT. This encodes CAWSVEAGRILNAFF.

This clonotype has at least ten counts. The CDR3: CASSQVKTEAFF. CDR3 nucleotides: TGTGCCAGCAGCCAAGTTAAGACTGAAGCTTTCTTT. The chain uses TRBV3-1 and TRBJ1-1; D ambiguous. Trimming cost V 1 base and J 5 bases, with 5 bases left between them. CDR3 length equals 12 residues. Germline assignment: CDR1 LGHDT and CDR2 YNNKEL (reference sequence).

This chain connects TRBV5-5 to TRBJ2-1, with D hard to call. Trimming cost V 3 bases and J 7 bases, with 8 bases left between them. The germline CDR1 and CDR2 sequences are SGHKS and YYEKEE (reference sequence). This CDR3 is 12 amino acids long. The CDR3 region has the DNA TGTGCCAGCAGCTCCCTGAGGAATGAGCAGTTCTTC. The encoded protein is CASSSLRNEQFF.

Here the CDR3 DNA reads TGTGCCAGCAGTCTAGACAGGGACACAGATACGCAGTATTTT. Amino acids: CASSLDRDTDTQYF. The chain recombines TRBV13 with TRBJ2-3, with 7 nucleotides matching TRBD1. CDR3 length: 14 residues. CDR1 PRHDT and CDR2 FYEKMQ come from the germline V gene (reference sequence). Unmatched junction bases numbered 5, after V lost 6 bases and J lost 2 bases.

The chain joins TRBV2 to TRBJ2-7; no firm D call. The V end lost 3 bases, the J end lost 1 base, and 10 bases lay between the germline ends. Looked up from germline, CDR1 is SNHLY and CDR2 is FYNNEI. The CDR3 runs 14 residues. The CDR3 is CASSDNPGSYEQYF. CDR3 DNA: TGTGCCAGCAGTGACAACCCAGGTTCCTACGAGCAGTACTTC.